A selection of T cell receptor beta chains follows, all from one sample in a study of T cell changes during pregnancy in multiple sclerosis. Profiled with immunoSEQ multiplex PCR; TCRdb holds only in-frame clones, not every one. The sample lists approximately 44,000 clones; 91% were seen once. Sample: CD4+ T cells from peripheral blood mononuclear cells, taken before pregnancy. The origin of the receptors is a female donor with multiple sclerosis, enrolled in a pregnancy study. Each CDR3 is given without its conserved first and last residue.

cdr3_length,j_call,v_call,cdr3_aa
12,TRBJ1-1,TRBV27,ASRYRGGNTEAF
11,TRBJ1-5,TRBV6-5,ASSYERNQPQH
11,TRBJ1-2,TRBV7-9,ASSLGQGISYT
14,TRBJ2-3,TRBV11-2,ASSLRGGAGLDTQY
12,TRBJ2-3,TRBV10-3,AISISGGTDTQY
12,TRBJ1-5,TRBV6-5,ASRDRGSSQPQH
14,TRBJ2-2,TRBV9,ASGRWLADNTGELF
13,TRBJ2-1,TRBV2,ASSEGGGVYNEQF
13,TRBJ2-4,TRBV5-6,ASSFSGGAENIQY
11,TRBJ1-2,TRBV18,ASSPGQNYGYT
13,TRBJ1-1,TRBV5-6,ASSPGAGLNTEAF
13,TRBJ1-2,TRBV11-2,ASSLEAGPGYGYT
14,TRBJ2-3,TRBV11-2,ASSSFSGASTDTQY
16,TRBJ2-1,TRBV5-1,ASSLGLAGLSSYNEQF
14,TRBJ2-7,TRBV5-6,ASSPGGGIRIYEQY
15,TRBJ1-6,TRBV19,ASTPGLQSSYNSPLH
13,TRBJ2-7,TRBV11-3,ASSRNRGSSYEQY
13,TRBJ1-1,TRBV30,ARSRDTLANTEAF
13,TRBJ2-5,TRBV5-4,ASSLAGGAAETQY
16,TRBJ2-7,TRBV19,ASSPYPGTSGSSYEQY
11,TRBJ1-1,TRBV7-2,ASSLSGGTEAF
12,TRBJ1-2,TRBV7-2,ASSSGSAGYGYT
13,TRBJ2-7,TRBV6-5,ASSSTPLSTYEQY
13,TRBJ1-2,TRBV7-2,ASSYPGRESYGYT
12,TRBJ1-1,TRBV7-2,ASSLEPRYTEAF
13,TRBJ2-3,TRBV7-3,ASGQRGDGTDTQY
9,TRBJ2-5,TRBV10-2,ASIRGETQY
13,TRBJ2-5,TRBV7-2,ASSLVDRSQETQY
14,TRBJ2-1,TRBV7-2,ASSLAGPLGSNEQF
13,TRBJ2-7,TRBV19,ASSHPRGRTYEQY
12,TRBJ1-5,TRBV5-4,ASSLGTGDQPQH
12,TRBJ1-1,TRBV19,ASSIDLNLPEAF
14,TRBJ2-3,TRBV7-2,ASSLAQGSGTDTQY
14,TRBJ2-6,TRBV30,AWSVGGSSGANVLT
14,TRBJ1-5,TRBV7-9,ASSLGGGTSDQPQH
11,TRBJ1-1,TRBV29-1,SVGQGAGTEAF
12,TRBJ2-7,TRBV6-5,ASSYSRDSPKQY
14,TRBJ2-4,TRBV7-2,ASSPRTSGGRDIQY
14,TRBJ2-3,TRBV10-3,AISEIRGRSTDTQY
14,TRBJ2-2,TRBV4-3,ASSQEQTGTTGELF
11,TRBJ1-2,TRBV2,AWGGGSNYGYT
13,TRBJ1-2,TRBV7-9,ASSDPGQGYYGYT
13,TRBJ2-6,TRBV4-1,ASSHRTTGANVLT